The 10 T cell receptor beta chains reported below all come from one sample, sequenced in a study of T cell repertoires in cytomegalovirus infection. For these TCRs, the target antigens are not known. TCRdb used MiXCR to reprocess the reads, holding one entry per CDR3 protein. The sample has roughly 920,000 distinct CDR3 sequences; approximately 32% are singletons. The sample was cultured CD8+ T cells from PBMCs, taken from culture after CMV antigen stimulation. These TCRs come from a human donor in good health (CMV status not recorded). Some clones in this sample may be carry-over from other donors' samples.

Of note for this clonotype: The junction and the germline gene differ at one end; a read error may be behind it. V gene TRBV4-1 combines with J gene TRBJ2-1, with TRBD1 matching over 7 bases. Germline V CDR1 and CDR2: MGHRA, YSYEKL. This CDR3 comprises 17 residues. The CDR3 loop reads CAISQAPGQRSYNEQFF. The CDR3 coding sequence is TGCGCCATCAGCCAAGCCCCGGGACAGAGATCCTACAATGAGCAGTTCTTC.

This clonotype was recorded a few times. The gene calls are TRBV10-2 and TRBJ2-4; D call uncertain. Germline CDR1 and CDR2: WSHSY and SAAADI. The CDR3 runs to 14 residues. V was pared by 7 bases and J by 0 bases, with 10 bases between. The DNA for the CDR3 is TGCGCCAGCATCAGAGGAACAGCCAAAAACATTCAGTACTTC. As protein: CASIRGTAKNIQYF.

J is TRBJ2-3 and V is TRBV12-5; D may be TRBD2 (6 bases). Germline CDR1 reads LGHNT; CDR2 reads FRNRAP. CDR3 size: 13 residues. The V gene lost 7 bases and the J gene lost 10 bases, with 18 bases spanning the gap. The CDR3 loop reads CASALGVWEAQYF. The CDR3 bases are TGTGCTAGTGCCTTAGGGGTGTGGGAGGCGCAGTATTTT.

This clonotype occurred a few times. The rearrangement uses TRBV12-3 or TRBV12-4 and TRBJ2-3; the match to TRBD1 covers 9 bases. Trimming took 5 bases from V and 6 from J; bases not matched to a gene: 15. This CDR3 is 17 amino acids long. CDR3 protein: CASSRPTQGALIDTQYF. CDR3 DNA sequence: TGTGCCAGCAGTCGCCCAACACAGGGGGCTTTGATCGATACGCAGTATTTT.

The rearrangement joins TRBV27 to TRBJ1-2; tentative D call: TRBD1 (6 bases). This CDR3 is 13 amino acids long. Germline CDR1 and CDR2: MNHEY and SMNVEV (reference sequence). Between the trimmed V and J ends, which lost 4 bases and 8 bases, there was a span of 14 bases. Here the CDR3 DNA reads TGTGCCAGCAGTTCTGTAGAGGGGGGAGGCTACACCTTC. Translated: CASSSVEGGGYTF.

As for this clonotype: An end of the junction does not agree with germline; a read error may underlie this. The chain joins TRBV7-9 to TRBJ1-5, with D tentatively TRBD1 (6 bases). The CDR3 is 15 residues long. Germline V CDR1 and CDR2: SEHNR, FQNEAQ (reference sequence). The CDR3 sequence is CVSSLQGPSNQPQHF. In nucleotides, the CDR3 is TGTGTCAGCAGCTTGCAGGGGCCTAGCAATCAGCCCCAGCATTTT.

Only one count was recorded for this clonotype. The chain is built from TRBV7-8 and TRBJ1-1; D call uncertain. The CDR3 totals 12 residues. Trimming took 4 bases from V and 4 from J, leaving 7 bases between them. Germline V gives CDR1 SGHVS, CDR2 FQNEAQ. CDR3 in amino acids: CASSYSATEAFF. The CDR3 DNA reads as TGTGCCAGCAGCTACAGTGCCACTGAAGCTTTCTTT.

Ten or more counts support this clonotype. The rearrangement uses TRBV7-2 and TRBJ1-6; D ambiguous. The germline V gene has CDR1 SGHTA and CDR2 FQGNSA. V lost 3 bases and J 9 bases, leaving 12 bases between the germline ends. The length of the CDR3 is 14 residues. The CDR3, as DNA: TGTGCCAGCAGCTTCCCGGACCTTTTTTCACCCCTCCACTTT. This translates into CASSFPDLFSPLHF.

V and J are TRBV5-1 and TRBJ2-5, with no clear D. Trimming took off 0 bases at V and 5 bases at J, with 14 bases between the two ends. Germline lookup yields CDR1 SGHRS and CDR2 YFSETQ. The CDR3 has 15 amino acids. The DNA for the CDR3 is TGCGCCAGCAGCTTGGCCGTGGCCTTTCGGGAGACCCAGTACTTC. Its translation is CASSLAVAFRETQYF.

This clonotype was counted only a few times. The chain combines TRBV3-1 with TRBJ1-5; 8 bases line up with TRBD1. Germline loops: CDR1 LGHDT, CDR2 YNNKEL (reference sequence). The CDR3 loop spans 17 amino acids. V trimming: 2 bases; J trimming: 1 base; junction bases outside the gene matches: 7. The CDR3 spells CASSQSQGARSNQPQHF. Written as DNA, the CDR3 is TGTGCCAGCAGCCAATCCCAGGGGGCTAGGAGCAATCAGCCCCAGCATTTT.